The 25 T cell receptor beta chains in this list originate from one sample, sequenced in a study of cytomegalovirus exposure and HLA in healthy donors. The PCR employed 60 Vbeta primers together with 13 Jbeta primers. Clones were read by immunoSEQ multiplex PCR, and TCRdb kept only the in-frame ones, dropping some. The table shows some 150,000 clones, with about 86% occurring only once. Sequencing was performed on PBMCs. These receptors were obtained from a woman in her thirties in good health and CMV-seronegative.

The rearrangement joins TRBV4-3 to TRBJ1-6; maybe TRBD1 (5 bases). CDR1 is LGHNA, CDR2 YSLEER, per germline. Trimming took off 0 bases at V and 3 bases at J, with 12 bases between the two ends. The CDR3 is 17 residues long. CDR3 nucleotides: TGCGCCAGCAGCCAAGATGTCGACAGCAACTATAATTCACCCCTCCACTTT. Protein: CASSQDVDSNYNSPLHF.

This clone was seen only a few times. The chain combines TRBV6-5 with TRBJ2-7, with D possibly being TRBD2 (5 bases). Per germline, CDR1 MNHEY and CDR2 SVGAGI. The V end lost 5 bases, the J end lost 1 base, and 12 bases lay between the germline ends. CDR3 length: 14 amino acids. The CDR3 sequence: CASSEDLTSYEQYF. CDR3 DNA: TGTGCCAGCAGTGAGGACTTGACATCCTACGAGCAGTACTTC.

The chain carries TRBV15 and TRBJ1-2; the match to TRBD1 covers 11 bases. This CDR3 has 13 amino acids. The germline V gene has CDR1 LNHNV and CDR2 YYDKDF (reference sequence). The V segment lost 4 bases and the J segment 8 bases; nucleotides outside the gene matches: 3. CDR3: CATSTWTGGGYTF. Written as DNA, the CDR3 is TGTGCCACCAGCACTTGGACAGGGGGCGGCTACACCTTC. Complete variable domain (other parts from reference TRBV15 and TRBJ1-2): DAMVIQNPRYQVTQFGKPVTLSCSQTLNHNVMYWYQQKSSQAPKLLFHYYDKDFNNEADTPDNFQSRRPNTSFCFLDIRSPGLGDTAMYLCATSTWTGGGYTFGSGTRLTVV.

This chain uses TRBV11-2 with TRBJ2-3; 12 nucleotides match TRBD2. V trimming: 6 bases; J trimming: 2 bases; junction bases outside the gene matches: 3. The CDR3 runs 15 residues. Germline CDR1 and CDR2: SGHAT and FQNNGV. The CDR3 nucleotides read TGTGCCAGCAGGCTAGCGGGAGGGTTCACAGATACGCAGTATTTT. Translation gives CASRLAGGFTDTQYF.

The chain's CDR3 is CAISQISYEQYF. CDR3 DNA sequence: TGTGCCATCAGCCAGATATCCTACGAGCAGTACTTC. J is TRBJ2-7 and V is TRBV10-3; the D is unclear. Germline CDR1 reads ENHRY; CDR2 reads SYGVKD. This CDR3 is built from 12 residues. With 6 bases removed from V and 1 base from J, the gap between germline ends came to 7 bases.

The chain is built from TRBV2 and TRBJ1-3; tentatively, D is TRBD1 (5 bases). Trimming cost V 8 bases and J 4 bases, with 9 bases left between them. The CDR3 covers 12 residues. CDR1 and CDR2 from the germline V gene are SNHLY and FYNNEI. For the CDR3, the DNA is TGTGCCAGCTACAGGTCCGGAAACACCATATATTTT. Its translation is CASYRSGNTIYF.

This chain connects TRBV4-3 to TRBJ1-2; 7 positions agree with TRBD1. The length of the CDR3 is 15 residues. Germline lookup yields CDR1 LGHNA and CDR2 YSLEER. After removal of 1 base from V and 6 bases from J, the junction contained 8 bases not matched to a gene. DNA for the CDR3: TGCGCCAGCAGCCAAGCATGGTCAGGGGGAGATGGCTACACCTTC. Translation: CASSQAWSGGDGYTF.

The chain combines TRBV30 with TRBJ2-1; TRBD1 aligns across 9 bases. CDR3 size: 16 residues. The germline gives CDR1 GTSNPN, CDR2 SVGIG (reference sequence). The J segment lost 0 bases and the V segment lost 3 bases, leaving 6 bases of the junction unmatched. CDR3 sequence reads: CAWRVGQGSSYNEQFF. Here the CDR3 DNA reads TGTGCCTGGAGGGTAGGACAGGGGAGCTCCTACAATGAGCAGTTCTTC.

This clone has just one count. The rearrangement links TRBV18 to TRBJ2-1, with D tentatively TRBD1 (6 bases). The CDR3 sequence is 13 residues long. The germline V gene has CDR1 KGHSH and CDR2 LQKENI. V lost 6 bases and J 7 bases, leaving 13 bases between the germline ends. The CDR3 region is CASSSNRANEQFF. The CDR3 DNA reads as TGTGCCAGCTCTTCTAACAGGGCAAATGAGCAGTTCTTC.

The chain recombines TRBV10-3 with TRBJ1-2, with D possibly matching TRBD1 (6 bases). The CDR3 length is 16 residues. Trimming removed 0 bases from V and 3 bases from J, with 14 bases in between. CDR1 and CDR2 (germline): ENHRY, SYGVKD. The CDR3, as DNA: TGTGCCATCAGTGAGTCGACAGGCAGGGCTTACTATGGCTACACCTTC. Its protein product is CAISESTGRAYYGYTF.

The chain employs TRBV19 and TRBJ2-5, with TRBD2 matching over 11 bases. CDR1 LNHDA and CDR2 SQIVND come from the germline V gene (reference sequence). Trimming took 4 bases from V and 1 from J; bases not matched to a gene: 5. This CDR3 comprises 16 residues. The CDR3 loop reads CASSKGLAAIQETQYF. For the CDR3, the DNA is TGTGCCAGTAGTAAGGGACTAGCGGCGATCCAAGAGACCCAGTACTTC.

The chain carries TRBV6-5 and TRBJ2-5; maybe TRBD1 (6 bases). The tail of the sequence fits TRBJ2-7 better, so the J call may be wrong. The germline V gene encodes CDR1 MNHEY and CDR2 SVGAGI. This CDR3 spans 14 amino acids. CDR3 protein: CASSYSYRDYEQYF. The CDR3 DNA is TGTGCCAGCAGTTACTCTTACAGGGACTACGAGCAGTACTTC.

This clone is a singleton in its sample. The chain recombines TRBV5-1 with TRBJ2-1; 7 bases are shared with TRBD2. V shed 2 bases, J shed 3 bases, and the junction held 8 bases outside the gene matches. Per germline, CDR1 SGHRS and CDR2 YFSETQ. The CDR3 loop spans 16 amino acids. CDR3 DNA: TGCGCCAGCAGCTTAACGGGAGGCAGAAGCTACAATGAGCAGTTCTTC. Protein product: CASSLTGGRSYNEQFF.

The J gene is TRBJ2-2, the V gene TRBV19; unclear D gene. CDR1 is LNHDA and CDR2 is SQIVND in the germline V gene (reference sequence). This CDR3 has 14 residues. V gave up 9 bases and J gave up 5 bases, with 16 bases separating them. CDR3 residues: CASTFSSYTGELFF. The DNA for the CDR3 is TGTGCCAGCACGTTTTCTAGTTATACCGGGGAGCTGTTTTTT. Looking up the rest from reference TRBV19 and TRBJ2-2 gives the full variable domain: DGGITQSPKYLFRKEGQNVTLSCEQNLNHDAMYWYRQDPGQGLRLIYYSQIVNDFQKGDIAEGYSVSREKKESFPLTVTSAQKNPTAFYLCASTFSSYTGELFFGEGSRLTVL.

This chain joins TRBV5-6 and TRBJ2-2; a possible D gene is TRBD1 (5 bases). Trimming left V 0 bases short and J 4 bases short, with 13 bases between. The CDR3 has 16 residues. Germline lookup yields CDR1 SGHDT and CDR2 YYEEEE. In DNA, the CDR3 is TGTGCCAGCAGCTTGGCAATCAGGGAAGGCACCGGGGAGCTGTTTTTT. It encodes CASSLAIREGTGELFF.

The sample holds a few counts of this clone. The chain uses TRBV4-3 and TRBJ1-1, with 10 nucleotides matching TRBD1. This CDR3 comprises 15 residues. The trim removed 3 bases at V and 3 bases at J, leaving 4 bases unmatched. Germline V CDR1 and CDR2: LGHNA, YSLEER. CDR3 loop: CASSQWTGGYTEAFF. As DNA, the CDR3 is TGCGCCAGCAGCCAGTGGACAGGGGGATACACTGAAGCTTTCTTT.

The chain employs TRBV2 and TRBJ2-5, with 10 bases that match TRBD1. V dropped 6 bases and J dropped 2; count of bases not matched to a gene: 9. Germline CDR1 reads SNHLY; CDR2 reads FYNNEI. The length of the CDR3 is 16 residues. CDR3 protein: CASRQGDRGYQETQYF. The CDR3 coding sequence is TGTGCCAGCAGACAGGGGGACAGGGGCTATCAAGAGACCCAGTACTTC.

The V and J genes are TRBV4-1 and TRBJ1-1; maybe TRBD1 (5 bases). Germline V gene lookup returns CDR1 MGHRA and CDR2 YSYEKL. The germline V and J ends were trimmed by 4 bases and 0 bases, with 18 bases remaining between them. The CDR3 has 17 residues. CDR3 sequence: CASSLLGGMVMNTEAFF. CDR3 coding DNA: TGCGCCAGCAGCCTTTTGGGGGGAATGGTTATGAACACTGAAGCTTTCTTT.

This chain uses TRBV4-3 with TRBJ2-3; TRBD2 matches at 9 bases. This CDR3 is 16 amino acids long. The ends lost 1 base at V and 5 bases at J; junction bases unmatched: 7. Per the germline V gene, CDR1 is LGHNA and CDR2 is YSLEER. This CDR3 reads CASSQVMREGRDTQYF. For the CDR3, the DNA is TGCGCCAGCAGCCAAGTCATGCGGGAGGGCAGAGATACGCAGTATTTT.

The chain carries TRBV28 and TRBJ2-7, with 7 bases that match TRBD1. The V gene end was trimmed by 8 bases and the J gene end by 2 bases; junction bases not matched to a gene: 6. In germline, CDR1 is MDHEN, CDR2 SYDVKM. The CDR3 totals 13 residues. CDR3 DNA: TGTGCCAGCGAGGCAGGGGGAGCCTACGAGCAGTACTTC. Protein product: CASEAGGAYEQYF.

V is TRBV9 and J is TRBJ2-1; 11 positions match TRBD2. The CDR3 contains 15 residues. V lost 3 bases, J lost 8 bases, and 7 bases stayed unmatched. From germline, CDR1 is SGDLS and CDR2 YYNGEE. The CDR3 region has the DNA TGTGCCAGCAGCGAGGCCGGGACTAGCGGCCATGAGCAGTTCTTC. Protein sequence: CASSEAGTSGHEQFF.

The V call is TRBV29-1, the J call TRBJ2-1; no firm D call. CDR1 SQVTM and CDR2 ANQGSEA come from the germline V gene. The CDR3 covers 13 residues. The ends were cut back, 5 bases at V and 2 bases at J, with 10 bases in the middle. CDR3 sequence: CSVFTSTYNEQFF. For the CDR3, the DNA is TGCAGCGTTTTTACCAGTACCTACAATGAGCAGTTCTTC.

J is TRBJ1-3 and V is TRBV5-4, with 8 bases aligning to TRBD1. This CDR3 is 15 amino acids long. CDR1 and CDR2 (germline): SGHNT, YYREEE (reference sequence). V was pared by 0 bases and J by 4 bases, with 3 bases of the junction left unmatched. DNA of the CDR3: TGTGCCAGCAGCTTGGGCAGGACAGGGGGAAACACCATATATTTT. Amino acid sequence: CASSLGRTGGNTIYF.

The gene calls are TRBV13 and TRBJ2-5; D not certain. Per germline, CDR1 PRHDT and CDR2 FYEKMQ (reference sequence). The CDR3 covers 14 residues. Trimming cost V 5 bases and J 3 bases, with 13 bases left between them. The CDR3 spells CASSPTTGEETQYF. In DNA, the CDR3 is TGTGCCAGCAGCCCAACCACTGGAGAAGAGACCCAGTACTTC.

The CDR3 DNA reads as TGTGCCAGTAGTGTTCCGGGACGGGGAGGCACTGAAGCTTTCTTT. This sequence encodes CASSVPGRGGTEAFF. The chain uses TRBV19 and TRBJ1-1; D is possibly TRBD1 (5 bases). The CDR3 runs 15 residues. V was clipped by 5 bases and J by 4 bases, with 17 bases between them. CDR1 is LNHDA and CDR2 is SQIVND in the germline V gene (reference sequence).